A single TCR beta chain is shown here with its context. The sample contains more than one DNA sequence encoding this CDR3. The sample originates from a study of blood T cell repertoires in COVID-19. As for the study in general: The study drew acute and convalescent COVID-19 samples from the United States, Italy and Spain. T cells, B-cell-depleted T cells, or PBMCs supplied cDNA or gDNA.

Germline lookup yields CDR1 KGHSH and CDR2 LQKENI. Trimming removed 1 base at V and 0 bases at J, with 6 bases between. This CDR3 is built from 14 residues. Sequencing used immunoSEQ multiplex PCR; TCRdb keeps in-frame clones, though not all of them. Of about 200,000 clones in the sample, about 88% were seen once. This receptor was taken from a man aged 18 to 29 with active or convalescent COVID-19. The source material was peripheral blood. The chain links TRBV18 to TRBJ1-2, with D possibly TRBD1 on 6 matching bases. The CDR3 sequence is CASSPQGANYGYTF. The CDR3 DNA reads TGTGCCAGCTCACCACAGGGGGCTAACTATGGCTACACCTTC.